A selection of T cell receptor beta chains follows, all from one sample in a study of radiotherapy plus CTLA-4 blockade in lung cancer. Clones were sequenced by immunoSEQ multiplex PCR, and TCRdb holds only the in-frame ones, with some missing. The sample records around 99,000 clones, around 88% being singletons. The source was peripheral blood, collected from a patient treated with radiotherapy plus ipilimumab. The receptors originated from a human donor with non-small cell lung cancer that progressed on radiotherapy plus ipilimumab. Both conserved end residues are trimmed from each CDR3.

j_gene | v_gene | CDR3aa
TRBJ2-6 | TRBV5-1 | ASSPDGSTSRANVLT
TRBJ2-3 | TRBV5-1 | ASSSFSGSGASADTQY
TRBJ2-7 | TRBV9 | ASSVGVGGAGEQY
TRBJ2-1 | TRBV5-1 | ASSLAFSRRSSYNEQF
TRBJ2-5 | TRBV7-2 | ASSLSAAAEETQY
TRBJ2-1 | TRBV6-1 | ASQPQPSSYNEQF
TRBJ1-1 | TRBV6-1 | ASSERVRQLNTEAF
TRBJ2-7 | TRBV19 | ASSTDGGIYEQY
TRBJ2-1 | TRBV13 | ASSLGTRNEQF
TRBJ2-7 | TRBV6-6 | ASSSGVYEQY
TRBJ2-7 | TRBV27 | ASSFFVASGRVVQY
TRBJ2-1 | TRBV4-1 | ASSQDPAGTYYNEQF
TRBJ2-2 | TRBV10-2 | ASSGTTGDSGGELF
TRBJ2-5 | TRBV29-1 | SVEDPGGGRAVQTQY
TRBJ2-1 | TRBV4-1 | ASSQNEEGTSYNEQF
TRBJ1-1 | TRBV10-3 | AIGQVSNTEAF
TRBJ2-7 | TRBV15 | ATSPRFGRSAYEQY
TRBJ2-7 | TRBV5-1 | ASSLAWQGYYEQY